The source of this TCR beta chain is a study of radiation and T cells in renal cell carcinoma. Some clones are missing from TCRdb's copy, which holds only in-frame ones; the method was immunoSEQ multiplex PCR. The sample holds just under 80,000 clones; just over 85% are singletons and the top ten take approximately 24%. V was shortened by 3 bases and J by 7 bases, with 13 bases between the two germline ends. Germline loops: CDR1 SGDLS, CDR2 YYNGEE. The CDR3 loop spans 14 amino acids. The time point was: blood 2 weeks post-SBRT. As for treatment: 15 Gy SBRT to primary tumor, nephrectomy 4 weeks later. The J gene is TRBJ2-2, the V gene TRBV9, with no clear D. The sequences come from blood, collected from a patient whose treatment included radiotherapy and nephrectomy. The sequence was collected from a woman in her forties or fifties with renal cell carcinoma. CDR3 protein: CASSAETQGGELFF. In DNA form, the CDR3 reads TGTGCCAGCAGCGCCGAGACCCAAGGCGGGGAGCTGTTTTTT.